This passage covers 27 T cell receptor beta chains from one sample sequenced in a study of human T cells and chemical hapten exposure. TCRdb re-called the RACE reads through MiXCR, storing one row per CDR3 protein. This sample has about 270,000 distinct CDR3 sequences, with about 7.7% found just once. Time point specified: pre-sensitization, week 0. Indicated treatment: therapeutic diphenylcyclopropenone sensitization with weekly scalp DPC. Sequenced here: whole blood, sampled in connection with sensitization to the hapten diphenylcyclopropenone (DPC). Receptors were obtained from a man aged 18 to 35 with alopecia areata. Some clones in this sample may be carry-over from other donors' samples.

The chain links TRBV6-5 to TRBJ2-7; the D gene is possibly TRBD1 (6 bases). CDR1 and CDR2 (germline): MNHEY, SVGAGI. Trimming took off 7 bases at V and 3 bases at J, with 13 bases between the two ends. The CDR3 is 13 residues long. The CDR3 loop reads CASTPKGGYEQYF. In nucleotides, the CDR3 is TGTGCCAGCACCCCCAAAGGGGGCTACGAGCAGTACTTC.

The rearrangement uses TRBV29-1 and TRBJ2-2; D might be TRBD2 (5 bases). The CDR3 length is 13 residues. Germline V gene sequence: CDR1 SQVTM, CDR2 ANQGSEA. The V end was cut by 0 bases, the J end by 6 bases, with 8 bases between. The CDR3 reads CSVEDEGSGELFF. CDR3 bases: TGCAGCGTTGAAGATGAGGGCTCCGGGGAGCTGTTTTTT.

About this clonotype: The CDR3 ends on some other residue instead of the conserved phenylalanine or tryptophan, so this is likely a read error. The chain joins TRBV5-4 to TRBJ1-2; TRBD1 matches at 11 bases. V gave up 4 bases and J gave up 4 bases; unmatched junction bases: 3. The germline V gene has CDR1 SGHNT and CDR2 YYREEE (reference sequence). The CDR3 covers 14 residues. In DNA form, the CDR3 reads TGTGCCAGCAGCAGGGACAGGGGGGGCTATGGCTACACCTTA. Translating gives CASSRDRGGYGYTL.

The CDR3 DNA follows: TGTGCCAGCAGCCTCACCCCGACAGGGCAAGCAGATACGCAGTATTTT. Amino acid sequence: CASSLTPTGQADTQYF. J is TRBJ2-3 and V is TRBV7-8, with 7 nucleotides matching TRBD1. CDR1 is SGHVS and CDR2 is FQNEAQ in the germline V gene. The CDR3 contains 16 residues. V shed 5 bases, J shed 4 bases, and the junction held 12 bases outside the gene matches.

This clonotype was counted at least ten times. This chain's CDR3 is CASSVVGSQETQYF. In DNA, the CDR3 is TGTGCCAGCAGCGTAGTAGGCTCCCAAGAGACCCAGTACTTC. The chain joins TRBV9 to TRBJ2-5; D call uncertain. CDR1 is SGDLS and CDR2 is YYNGEE in the germline V gene. V dropped 0 bases and J dropped 1 base, with 7 bases sitting between them. The CDR3 spans 14 residues.

This clonotype was found a few times. The V and J genes are TRBV11-2 and TRBJ1-2; 8 bases map to TRBD1. V was clipped by 3 bases and J by 8 bases; unmatched bases: 5. Germline CDR1 is SGHAT and CDR2 is FQNNGV. The CDR3 runs 13 residues. DNA for the CDR3: TGTGCCAGCAGCTTTTCGGACAGGGAAGGCTACACCTTC. Its protein product is CASSFSDREGYTF. Together with reference TRBV11-2 and TRBJ1-2, the CDR3 gives the full variable domain: EAGVAQSPRYKIIEKRQSVAFWCNPISGHATLYWYQQILGQGPKLLIQFQNNGVVDDSQLPKDRFSAERLKGVDSTLKIQPAKLEDSAVYLCASSFSDREGYTFGSGTRLTVV.

This clonotype has a handful of counts. J is TRBJ2-2 and V is TRBV7-9; 11 positions agree with TRBD1. CDR1 and CDR2 (germline): SEHNR, FQNEAQ (reference sequence). The CDR3 extends over 15 amino acids. Trimming took 5 bases from V and 6 from J; bases not matched to a gene: 5. The CDR3 sequence: CASSIPGQGAGELFF. CDR3 DNA: TGTGCCAGCAGCATACCGGGACAGGGGGCCGGGGAGCTGTTTTTT.

This clonotype showed up many times. The chain carries TRBV24-1 and TRBJ2-1; D is perhaps TRBD1 (5 bases). The V end lost 10 bases, the J end lost 8 bases, and 11 bases lay between the germline ends. The CDR3 is 11 amino acids. The V gene's germline CDR1 is KGHDR and CDR2 SFDVKD. This chain's CDR3 is CATGRGHEQFF. Here the CDR3 DNA reads TGTGCCACAGGTAGGGGCCATGAGCAGTTCTTC.

The chain couples TRBV12-3 or TRBV12-4 to TRBJ1-1; 7 bases are shared with TRBD1. V shed 3 bases, J shed 2 bases, and the junction held 6 bases outside the gene matches. The CDR3 length is 15 residues. CDR3 in amino acids: CASSLRQGVNTEAFF. The CDR3 region has the DNA TGTGCCAGCAGTTTGCGACAGGGAGTCAACACTGAAGCTTTCTTT.

The chain combines TRBV9 with TRBJ1-2, with unresolved D. The V gene's germline CDR1 is SGDLS and CDR2 YYNGEE. The ends were cut back, 0 bases at V and 5 bases at J, with 17 bases in the middle. The CDR3 is 16 residues long. For the CDR3, the DNA is TGTGCCAGCAGCGTAGGAAGGACCGCTTCTCTTTATGGCTACACCTTC. Translated: CASSVGRTASLYGYTF.

There are a few counts of this clonotype. V and J are TRBV5-1 and TRBJ2-2; D unclear. Trimming pared 3 bases from V and 4 bases from J, leaving 10 bases between. CDR1 is SGHRS, CDR2 YFSETQ, per germline. This CDR3 spans 14 amino acids. CDR3 sequence: CASSSPASTGELFF. The CDR3 bases are TGCGCCAGCAGCTCCCCGGCGTCCACCGGGGAGCTGTTTTTT.

This clonotype was recorded a few times. The rearrangement uses TRBV5-1 and TRBJ2-1, with TRBD1 matching over 10 bases. Germline loops: CDR1 SGHRS, CDR2 YFSETQ. V lost 5 bases and J lost 8; bases outside the gene matches: 10. There are 15 residues in the CDR3. The DNA of the CDR3 is TGCGCCAGCAGAAGAGACAGGGGGCCGTGGGATGAGCAGTTCTTC. Protein sequence: CASRRDRGPWDEQFF.

The rearrangement joins TRBV27 to TRBJ1-6; no firm D call. Germline-derived CDR1 and CDR2 are MNHEY and SMNVEV (reference sequence). Trimming stripped 0 bases from V and 4 bases from J, with 16 bases between. The CDR3 totals 18 residues. DNA for the CDR3: TGTGCCAGCAGTTTATCCCGTTCGCCCAATAGGTATAATTCACCCCTCCACTTT. Its protein product is CASSLSRSPNRYNSPLHF.

This clonotype has more than one count but fewer than ten. CDR3 residues: CSVEPGAWTEAFF. Written as DNA, the CDR3 is TGCAGCGTGGAACCGGGGGCGTGGACTGAAGCTTTCTTT. This chain connects TRBV29-1 to TRBJ1-1; D perhaps matches TRBD1 (6 bases). The CDR3 extends over 13 amino acids. The germline V gene encodes CDR1 SQVTM and CDR2 ANQGSEA. The ends were cut back, 6 bases at V and 5 bases at J, with 16 bases in the middle.

In this sample, this clonotype turned up many times. CDR3 protein: CASSVATAGPYGYTF. CDR3 in DNA: TGTGCCAGCAGCGTAGCTACGGCAGGCCCCTATGGCTACACCTTC. V usage is TRBV9 and J usage is TRBJ1-2; no clear D gene. The germline V gene has CDR1 SGDLS and CDR2 YYNGEE. Trimming took 0 bases from V and 4 from J, leaving 13 bases between them. This CDR3 has 15 amino acids.

In its sample, this clonotype was seen once. The chain has TRBV6-6 and TRBJ1-6; D ambiguous. The CDR3 is 16 amino acids. The V end lost 1 base, the J end lost 3 bases, and 10 bases lay between the germline ends. Germline-derived CDR1 and CDR2 are MNHNY and SVGAGI (reference sequence). DNA of the CDR3: TGTGCCAGCAGTTACTTCACCAGGAGCTATAATTCACCCCTCCACTTT. This codes for CASSYFTRSYNSPLHF.

V and J are TRBV20-1 and TRBJ1-6; TRBD1 agrees at 8 bases. Germline V gene data show CDR1 as DFQATT and CDR2 as SNEGSKA (reference sequence). This CDR3 spans 19 amino acids. V was pared by 0 bases and J by 7 bases, with 17 bases of the junction left unmatched. DNA for the CDR3: TGCAGTGCTAGAGACTACCTTTCAGGGACAGGAGTTCGAAATTCACCCCTCCACTTT. Its translation is CSARDYLSGTGVRNSPLHF.

This clonotype turned up a few times. The CDR3 nucleotides read TGCGCCAGCAGCTCTGACGCTTTTTACGAGCAGTACTTC. Its protein is CASSSDAFYEQYF. The rearrangement uses TRBV5-1 and TRBJ2-7, with D unresolved. The CDR3 has 13 residues. Germline CDR1 is SGHRS and CDR2 is YFSETQ. Deletions cut 3 bases from V and 4 bases from J, with 11 bases between. The full variable domain, rest sourced from reference TRBV5-1 and TRBJ2-7, is KAGVTQTPRYLIKTRGQQVTLSCSPISGHRSVSWYQQTPGQGLQFLFEYFSETQRNKGNFPGRFSGRQFSNSRSEMNVSTLELGDSALYLCASSSDAFYEQYFGPGTRLTVT.

J is TRBJ2-6 and V is TRBV4-3; D is unclear. Trimming cost V 3 bases and J 0 bases, with 6 bases left between them. The CDR3 sequence is 15 residues long. Germline CDR1 is LGHNA and CDR2 is YSLEER. The CDR3 is CASSQAISGANVLTF. In DNA form, the CDR3 reads TGCGCCAGCAGCCAGGCAATCTCTGGGGCCAACGTCCTGACTTTC.

This clonotype was recorded at least ten times. The rearrangement joins TRBV4-3 to TRBJ2-5, with no clear D. The CDR3 runs to 14 residues. CDR1 LGHNA and CDR2 YSLEER come from the germline V gene. The V gene lost 0 bases and the J gene lost 1 base, with 6 bases spanning the gap. Here the CDR3 DNA reads TGCGCCAGCAGCCAAGATTTCGGCCAAGAGACCCAGTACTTC. It yields the protein CASSQDFGQETQYF.

This clonotype was seen a few times. V gene TRBV29-1 combines with J gene TRBJ1-1; no reliable D call. Trimming took off 4 bases at V and 3 bases at J, with 9 bases between the two ends. The CDR3 runs to 12 residues. Germline V CDR1 and CDR2: SQVTM, ANQGSEA. CDR3 loop: CSVVRLDTEAFF. CDR3 coding DNA: TGCAGCGTTGTCAGGCTCGACACTGAAGCTTTCTTT.

A few counts support this clonotype. The chain joins TRBV11-2 to TRBJ2-7; D is undetermined. V lost 1 base and J lost 2, with 12 bases in between. CDR1 SGHAT and CDR2 FQNNGV come from the germline V gene. The CDR3 has 15 residues. The CDR3 region is CASSLGAAITYEQYF. The CDR3 bases are TGTGCCAGCAGCTTAGGAGCCGCGATCACCTACGAGCAGTACTTC.

The chain has TRBV5-1 and TRBJ1-1; D remains ambiguous. The CDR3 has 13 residues. The germline V gene encodes CDR1 SGHRS and CDR2 YFSETQ. Trimming pared 3 bases from V and 7 bases from J, leaving 13 bases between. The CDR3 sequence: CASSSNGGDEAFF. For the CDR3, the DNA is TGCGCCAGCAGCTCAAACGGCGGGGATGAAGCTTTCTTT.

This clonotype was counted between two and nine times. V is TRBV7-9 and J is TRBJ2-6; 11 positions agree with TRBD1. Per the germline V gene, CDR1 is SEHNR and CDR2 is FQNEAQ (reference sequence). The CDR3 is 18 amino acids. The V gene end was trimmed by 5 bases and the J gene end by 2 bases; junction bases not matched to a gene: 8. The CDR3 region has the DNA TGTGCCAGCAGCGGTCCGGGACAGGGGGGAGCTGGGGCCAACGTCCTGACTTTC. Translating gives CASSGPGQGGAGANVLTF.

This clonotype has more than one count but fewer than ten. This chain links TRBV4-2 with TRBJ1-4, with 7 bases lining up with TRBD1. The CDR3 is 16 amino acids. Germline trimming cut 1 base from V and 7 bases from J; bases unmatched to any gene: 9. Per the germline V gene, CDR1 is LGHNA and CDR2 is YNFKEQ. As DNA, the CDR3 is TGTGCCAGCAGCCAAGGCACAGGGGTATTGGGTGAAAAACTGTTTTTT. Translating it yields CASSQGTGVLGEKLFF.

This clonotype appeared many times. The chain joins TRBV10-3 to TRBJ2-5, with D tentatively TRBD1 (7 bases). The germline V and J ends were trimmed by 2 bases and 1 base, with 11 bases remaining between them. The CDR3 sequence is 15 residues long. Germline CDR1 is ENHRY and CDR2 is SYGVKD. Written as DNA, the CDR3 is TGTGCCATCAGTGAGGAGGAGGGGGCCCAAGAGACCCAGTACTTC. Residues: CAISEEEGAQETQYF.

In this sample, this clonotype turned up many times. The chain recombines TRBV9 with TRBJ1-1, with 8 bases fitting TRBD1. The junction had 4 bases not matched to a gene; V was cut back by 3 bases and J by 3 bases. This CDR3 is built from 14 residues. Germline CDR1 is SGDLS and CDR2 is YYNGEE. CDR3 amino acids: CASSGRTGYTEAFF. In DNA form, the CDR3 reads TGTGCCAGCAGCGGACGGACAGGGTACACTGAAGCTTTCTTT.